The rows below give T cell receptor beta chains drawn from one sample of a study of cytomegalovirus exposure and HLA in healthy donors. TCRdb keeps only in-frame clones here, not all; method: immunoSEQ multiplex PCR. The repertoire holds around 85,000 clones, with around 80% as singletons. Source material: PBMCs. These receptors originate from a man aged 25-45 years in good health and CMV-seronegative. The CDR3 runs from the conserved cysteine through the conserved F or W. For some rows the clone size is stated as once, few or many, or as a class when expanded; others skip it.

J | V | size | CDR3
TRBJ1-1 | TRBV13 | NA | CASSFGAGTEAFF
TRBJ2-5 | TRBV6-1 | NA | CASSASPGGGETQYF
TRBJ2-5 | TRBV29-1 | NA | CSAQLGQGVRETQYF
TRBJ2-7 | TRBV5-1 | once | CASSFLGVEQYF
TRBJ2-3 | TRBV6-4 | few | CASSDSSGDTDTQYF
TRBJ1-6 | TRBV7-9 | NA | CASSLTWGGRPSYNSPLHF
TRBJ1-1 | TRBV18 | NA | CASSPFETGAMNTEAFF
TRBJ1-4 | TRBV4-1 | NA | CASSQEVRGTVVEKLFF
TRBJ1-5 | TRBV4-3 | NA | CASSHETENPGQGVKGNQPQHF
TRBJ2-7 | TRBV5-5 | NA | CASSLPGQGSYEQYF
TRBJ2-1 | TRBV2 | NA | CASSEVTSIRVLSYNEQFF
TRBJ1-5 | TRBV2 | once | CASSVTGVQPQHF
TRBJ1-2 | TRBV7-2 | NA | CASGGSSGYTF
TRBJ1-1 | TRBV10-3 | NA | CAIRGQMNTEAFF
TRBJ2-1 | TRBV5-4 | NA | CASSPGLGSGSSYNEQFF
TRBJ2-2 | TRBV10-1 | NA | CASSGDFLTGELFF
TRBJ1-2 | TRBV6-5 | NA | CASTVRAGGGYTF
TRBJ1-5 | TRBV2 | NA | CASSEEGVWDQPQHF
TRBJ2-1 | TRBV6-4 | NA | CASSEGTGGNEQFF
TRBJ1-3 | TRBV2 | NA | CASRKTVTSGNTIYF
TRBJ2-1 | TRBV5-1 | NA | CASSLVQGPYNEQFF
TRBJ2-1 | TRBV11-2 | NA | CASSPTTKVGEQFF
TRBJ1-1 | TRBV5-1 | NA | CASSLQGTLNTEAFF
TRBJ2-2 | TRBV7-6 | once | CASSLNGGFDTGELFF
TRBJ2-7 | TRBV4-2 | few | CASSQGFQGFYEQYF
TRBJ2-5 | TRBV7-2 | NA | CASSFRVGETQYF
TRBJ2-6 | TRBV5-1 | few | CASSSTVGVSGANVLTF
TRBJ2-7 | TRBV6-6 | NA | CASSTPSGERYEQYF
TRBJ1-3 | TRBV6-6 | NA | CASSGQGDGNTIYF
TRBJ2-1 | TRBV18 | NA | CASSPWASGGLIYNEQFF
TRBJ1-2 | TRBV30 | NA | CAWRETQGTYGYTF
TRBJ1-5 | TRBV7-8 | NA | CASSLGRGNQPQHF
TRBJ2-5 | TRBV19 | NA | CASSMVQQETLYF
TRBJ2-5 | TRBV19 | NA | CASSKGQVGETQYF
TRBJ2-7 | TRBV25-1 | NA | CASSEPGEQYF
TRBJ2-7 | TRBV11-2 | NA | CASSLDPGSSYEQYF
TRBJ1-1 | TRBV2 | NA | CASTYRASTEAFF
TRBJ2-7 | TRBV10-2 | NA | CASRGTSGEYEQYF
TRBJ2-1 | TRBV5-8 | NA | CASSLGVTSGNEQFF
TRBJ2-7 | TRBV27 | once | CASSLFGAYEQYF
TRBJ2-1 | TRBV29-1 | NA | CSWRTSGNNYNEQFF
TRBJ2-3 | TRBV6-6 | once | CALGGTSTDTQYF
TRBJ2-1 | TRBV15 | once | CATSRPLGGRRNDNEQFF
TRBJ1-1 | TRBV30 | NA | CAWSLWHMNTEAFF
TRBJ2-1 | TRBV6-5 | NA | CASSYSQGKNEQFF
TRBJ2-7 | TRBV19 | NA | CASSIAGINEQYF
TRBJ1-4 | TRBV5-1 | NA | CASSQGVANEKLFF